These 16 T cell receptor beta chains came from one sample sequenced in a study of post-analysis software for immune sequencing data. Study-level findings and limits: Relative to controls, patients had a handful of TRBV segments at higher frequency, with TRBV5-6, TRBV5-1 and TRBV20-1 among these.

Their recognized antigens are unknown. Libraries were made from TCR beta cDNA, and they carried unique molecular identifiers. Using its own MiXCR run on the PCR reads, TCRdb lists one record per CDR3 protein. This table holds about 460,000 distinct CDR3 sequences, around 40% found once. Input material: blood. The receptors stem from a girl under 18 with multiple sclerosis.

The chain couples TRBV10-1 to TRBJ2-1; D gene uncertain. The CDR3 has 14 amino acids. CDR1 and CDR2 (germline): WNHNN, SYGVQD (reference sequence). Trimming pared 6 bases from V and 3 bases from J, leaving 12 bases between. CDR3 sequence: CASSGPGIYNEQFF. CDR3 in DNA: TGCGCCAGCAGCGGACCAGGAATCTACAATGAGCAGTTCTTC.

CDR3 sequence reads: CASSIGAGSTYSGANVLTF. In DNA form, the CDR3 reads TGTGCCAGTAGTATTGGGGCCGGCAGTACCTACTCTGGGGCCAACGTCCTGACTTTC. This chain links TRBV19 with TRBJ2-6, with D possibly being TRBD1 (5 bases). Germline CDR1 and CDR2: LNHDA and SQIVND (reference sequence). V was clipped by 3 bases and J by 0 bases, with 18 bases between them. This CDR3 is 19 amino acids long.

This clonotype was picked up a small number of times. The chain recombines TRBV12-3 or TRBV12-4 with TRBJ2-3; TRBD1 matches at 9 bases. The CDR3 is made up of 15 amino acids. Germline trimming cut 3 bases from V and 2 bases from J; bases unmatched to any gene: 3. The CDR3 nucleotides are TGTGCCAGCAGTTTGTGGACAGGGGACACAGATACGCAGTATTTT. Its protein product is CASSLWTGDTDTQYF.

This clonotype has just a few counts. The chain recombines TRBV9 with TRBJ2-7; 12 bases fit TRBD2. Per the germline V gene, CDR1 is SGDLS and CDR2 is YYNGEE. Trimming at V came to 4 bases and at J to 5 bases, leaving 7 bases not matched to a gene. CDR3 length: 15 amino acids. In DNA, the CDR3 is TGTGCCAGCAGCCCACGGACTAGCGGGACCCACGAGCAGTACTTC. Amino acids: CASSPRTSGTHEQYF.

The rearrangement uses TRBV12-3 or TRBV12-4 and TRBJ1-2; 7 bases map to TRBD1. The CDR3 spans 16 residues. V dropped 6 bases and J dropped 4; count of bases not matched to a gene: 14. CDR3 in amino acids: CASSRPGTELIYGYTF. CDR3 DNA sequence: TGTGCCAGCAGCCGGCCCGGGACAGAATTGATCTATGGCTACACCTTC.

V is TRBV28 and J is TRBJ2-3; the D gene could be TRBD1 or TRBD2 (6 bases each). V lost 7 bases and J lost 4, with 21 bases in between. CDR3 length: 16 residues. Germline V gene lookup returns CDR1 MDHEN and CDR2 SYDVKM. CDR3 in DNA: TGTGCCAGCAATTCCCAAACAGGGAGCGGGTCAGATACGCAGTATTTT. Translation gives CASNSQTGSGSDTQYF.

This clonotype was seen only a few times. This chain joins TRBV7-2 and TRBJ2-1; D is unclear. The CDR3 length is 14 residues. Per germline, CDR1 SGHTA and CDR2 FQGNSA. Trimming took off 8 bases at V and 7 bases at J, with 18 bases between the two ends. CDR3 region: CASPPVGRANEQFF. In DNA form, the CDR3 reads TGTGCCAGCCCCCCCGTTGGACGGGCTAATGAGCAGTTCTTC.

The chain recombines TRBV28 with TRBJ1-2; TRBD1 is a possible D gene (6 bases). V gave up 3 bases and J gave up 2 bases, with 13 bases separating them. This CDR3 spans 15 amino acids. CDR1 and CDR2 from the germline V gene are MDHEN and SYDVKM. CDR3 sequence (DNA): TGTGCCAGCAGTTTGGGGGGCCGGAACAACTATGGCTACACCTTC. Translated, it gives CASSLGGRNNYGYTF.

This chain links TRBV4-3 with TRBJ2-3, with TRBD1 identical over 8 bases. Trimming at V came to 0 bases and at J to 3 bases, leaving 5 bases not matched to a gene. The length of the CDR3 is 16 residues. CDR1 is LGHNA, CDR2 YSLEER, per germline. The CDR3 nucleotides are TGCGCCAGCAGCCAAGATCCCAGGGGGCCAACAGATACGCAGTATTTT. This gives the protein CASSQDPRGPTDTQYF.

This clonotype was picked up a small number of times. This sequence joins TRBV25-1 and TRBJ1-1; no clear D. The CDR3 spans 13 residues. Germline V lookup: CDR1 MGHDK, CDR2 SYGVNS. The V end was cut by 6 bases, the J end by 3 bases, with 11 bases between. CDR3 sequence (DNA): TGTGCCAGCAGCCAGTCTGCGGACACTGAAGCTTTCTTT. The encoded protein is CASSQSADTEAFF.

The chain couples TRBV25-1 to TRBJ2-4; D is unclear. The DNA end favors TRBJ2-7, so the J call may be wrong. The CDR3 has 12 amino acids. Germline V lookup: CDR1 MGHDK, CDR2 SYGVNS. The CDR3, as DNA: TGTGCCAGCAGTGAATTGAGTAACGAGCAGTACTTC. Translation: CASSELSNEQYF.

CDR3 residues: CASNLRGGHLNNEQFF. The CDR3 bases are TGTGCCAGCAACTTAAGAGGGGGACACCTAAACAATGAGCAGTTCTTC. The chain carries TRBV12-3 or TRBV12-4 and TRBJ2-1; D is possibly TRBD1 (6 bases). The CDR3 is 16 amino acids. V shed 7 bases and J shed 5 bases, with 21 bases lying between them.

This chain links TRBV7-6 with TRBJ2-1, with D uncertain. V was clipped by 2 bases and J by 2 bases, with 10 bases between them. Germline lookup yields CDR1 SGHVS and CDR2 FNYEAQ. The CDR3 totals 15 residues. The CDR3 reads CASSLSGFTYNEQFF. In DNA form, the CDR3 reads TGTGCCAGCAGCTTATCGGGTTTCACCTACAATGAGCAGTTCTTC.

The chain couples TRBV6-5 to TRBJ1-2; unclear D gene. CDR1 is MNHEY and CDR2 is SVGAGI in the germline V gene. V gave up 2 bases and J gave up 2 bases, with 12 bases separating them. This CDR3 is 15 amino acids long. CDR3 sequence: CASSYLPGRNYGYTF. CDR3 sequence (DNA): TGTGCCAGCAGTTACCTGCCAGGTCGAAACTATGGCTACACCTTC.

The rearrangement joins TRBV29-1 to TRBJ2-4, with TRBD1 identical over 9 bases. The J call may be mistaken, given a closer DNA end match to TRBJ2-7. The length of the CDR3 is 13 residues. The germline gives CDR1 SQVTM, CDR2 ANQGSEA. The CDR3 coding sequence is TGCAGCGCCTTGGACAGGGGATACTACGAGCAGTACTTC. It is translated as CSALDRGYYEQYF.

This clonotype has just a few counts. For the CDR3, the DNA is TGCAGCGTCTCCATAGAAGCCTACGAGCAGTACTTC. Protein sequence: CSVSIEAYEQYF. The chain joins TRBV29-1 to TRBJ2-7; the D is unclear. Trimming took off 6 bases at V and 2 bases at J, with 11 bases between the two ends. The CDR3 is made up of 12 amino acids. Germline assignment: CDR1 SQVTM and CDR2 ANQGSEA.